This T cell receptor (beta chain) originates from a study of shared T cell receptors in the human thymus. The CDR3 is 16 amino acids. Germline CDR1 MGHRA, CDR2 YSYEKL. V lost 4 bases to trimming and J lost 7 bases; unmatched junction nucleotides: 7. The table came from immunoSEQ multiplex PCR; TCRdb's copy has only in-frame clones and leaves some out. The table has fewer than 700,000 clones, around 89% seen once. These sequences were also reported in another study, on human thymus T cells. From that study: Resections obtained during corrective heart surgery supplied the thymus tissue. Apparent bias marked the V and J gene usage of thymic and blood repertoires. Related work showed strongly overlapping thymic repertoires across unrelated individuals.

The rearrangement links TRBV4-1 to TRBJ2-1, with 13 bases matching TRBD2. The sequencing input was thymocytes. This clonotype originated in a boy less than two years old with a congenital heart defect. This CDR3 reads CASSPSPGLAGNEQFF. As DNA, the CDR3 is TGCGCCAGCAGCCCTTCCCCGGGACTAGCGGGGAATGAGCAGTTCTTC.